This T cell receptor (beta chain) is from a study of blood T cell repertoires in COVID-19. In the study's own analysis: For nucleated cells, counts were estimated from reference gene primer amplification. Sequencing was performed with immunoSEQ multiplex PCR; in TCRdb, only in-frame clones are kept and a portion is missing. V and J calls and clone size come straight from that table; D and trimming were deduced from the DNA. In the table there are around 140,000 clones, 70% to 80% of which are singletons. Germline values: CDR1 SNHLY, CDR2 FYNNEI. There are 14 residues in the CDR3. The V end lost 4 bases, the J end lost 5 bases, and 12 bases lay between the germline ends.

This sequence was found in a man over 45 with acute or convalescent COVID-19. The genes are TRBV2 and TRBJ2-1, with D maybe TRBD2 (6 bases). The sequenced material came from peripheral blood. In nucleotides, the CDR3 is TGTGCCAGCAGTGGGGTAGCGGCCCACAATGAGCAGTTCTTC. Translating it yields CASSGVAAHNEQFF. Full variable domain (rest looked up from reference TRBV2 and TRBJ2-1): EPEVTQTPSHQVTQMGQEVILRCVPISNHLYFYWYRQILGQKVEFLVSFYNNEISEKSEIFDDQFSVERPDGSNFTLKIRSTKLEDSAMYFCASSGVAAHNEQFFGPGTRLTVL.